Each of the 8 T cell receptor beta chains below was sequenced from the same sample in a study of blood T cell repertoires in COVID-19. This table comes from immunoSEQ multiplex PCR, and its TCRdb copy is limited to in-frame clones, with some not included. The sample has roughly 250,000 clones, more than 85% seen once. The sequenced sample consisted of PBMCs or T cells enriched from blood (not recorded which). The receptors stem from a woman aged 50 to 65 who had recovered from COVID-19.

The gene calls are TRBV28 and TRBJ1-5; D gene ambiguous. Germline-derived CDR1 and CDR2 are MDHEN and SYDVKM. The CDR3 runs to 16 residues. V lost 5 bases and J 0 bases, leaving 14 bases between the germline ends. The CDR3 DNA reads as TGTGCCAGCAGTGCCCCCCTCGGGGATAGCAATCAGCCCCAGCATTTT. It is translated as CASSAPLGDSNQPQHF.

As DNA, the CDR3 is TGCGCCAGCAGCCAAGGCGGGACTAGCGGCCAAGAGACCCAGTACTTC. It is translated as CASSQGGTSGQETQYF. V usage is TRBV4-1 and J usage is TRBJ2-5; 11 nucleotides agree with TRBD2. The CDR3 is 16 residues long. CDR1 and CDR2 from the germline V gene are MGHRA and YSYEKL. V lost 1 base, J lost 1 base, and 2 bases stayed unmatched.

The genes are TRBV20-1 and TRBJ1-1; 9 positions match TRBD1. Germline V CDR1 and CDR2: DFQATT, SNEGSKA (reference sequence). The CDR3 extends over 14 amino acids. V shed 3 bases, J shed 4 bases, and the junction held 6 bases outside the gene matches. The CDR3 nucleotides read TGCAGTGCTAGTGACAGGGGGTCAACCACTGAAGCTTTCTTT. Its translation is CSASDRGSTTEAFF.

This sequence joins TRBV4-2 and TRBJ2-4; 8 bases align to TRBD2. The CDR3 covers 17 residues. Germline CDR1 LGHNA, CDR2 YNFKEQ. The ends lost 0 bases at V and 5 bases at J; junction bases unmatched: 9. CDR3 DNA sequence: TGTGCCAGCAGCCAAGACCAGGCGGGAGGACTGGAAAACATTCAGTACTTC. Its translation is CASSQDQAGGLENIQYF.

This rearrangement joins TRBV19 to TRBJ1-1, with D hard to call. The CDR3 extends over 14 amino acids. V shed 3 bases and J shed 2 bases, with 10 bases lying between them. Germline assignment: CDR1 LNHDA and CDR2 SQIVND (reference sequence). The CDR3 sequence: CASSMRQFNTEAFF. The CDR3, as DNA: TGTGCCAGTAGTATGAGGCAGTTTAACACTGAAGCTTTCTTT.

The rearrangement joins TRBV7-9 to TRBJ2-2, with 8 bases fitting TRBD1. The V gene's germline CDR1 is SEHNR and CDR2 FQNEAQ (reference sequence). This CDR3 region has 16 residues. V lost 4 bases to trimming and J lost 3 bases; unmatched junction nucleotides: 7. This chain's CDR3 is CASSSGTGGHTGELFF. CDR3 coding DNA: TGTGCCAGCAGCTCCGGGACAGGAGGACACACCGGGGAGCTGTTTTTT.

This sequence joins TRBV3-1 (or the pseudogene TRBV3-2) and TRBJ2-1; 8 positions agree with TRBD2. This CDR3 spans 12 amino acids. Trimming at V came to 1 base and at J to 12 bases, leaving 2 bases not matched to a gene. Looked up from germline, CDR1 is LGHDT and CDR2 is YNNKEL (reference sequence). The chain's CDR3 is CASSQVSGGQFF. As DNA, the CDR3 is TGTGCCAGCAGCCAAGTGAGCGGGGGGCAGTTCTTC.

The gene calls are TRBV20-1 and TRBJ2-5; D call uncertain. Trimming shortened V by 3 bases and J by 7 bases, and 15 bases separated the two germline ends. Germline lookup yields CDR1 DFQATT and CDR2 SNEGSKA (reference sequence). The CDR3 sequence is 13 residues long. The CDR3 is CSASTPTPGTQYF. Here the CDR3 DNA reads TGCAGTGCTAGTACCCCTACCCCGGGGACCCAGTACTTC.